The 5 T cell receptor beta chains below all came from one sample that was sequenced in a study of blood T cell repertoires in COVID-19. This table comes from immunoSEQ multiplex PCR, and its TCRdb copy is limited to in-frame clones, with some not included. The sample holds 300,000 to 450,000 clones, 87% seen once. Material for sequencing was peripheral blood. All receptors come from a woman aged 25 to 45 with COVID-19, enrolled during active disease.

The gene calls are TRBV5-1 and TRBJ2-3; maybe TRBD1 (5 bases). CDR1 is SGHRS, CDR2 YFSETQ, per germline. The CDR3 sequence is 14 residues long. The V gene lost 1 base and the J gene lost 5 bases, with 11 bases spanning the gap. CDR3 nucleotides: TGCGCCAGCAGCTTGACAGGTGTAGTAGATACGCAGTATTTT. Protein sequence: CASSLTGVVDTQYF.

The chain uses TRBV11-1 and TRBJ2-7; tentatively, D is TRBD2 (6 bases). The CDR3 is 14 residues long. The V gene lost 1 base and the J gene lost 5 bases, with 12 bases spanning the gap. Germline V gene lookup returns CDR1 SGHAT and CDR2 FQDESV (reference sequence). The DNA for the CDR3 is TGTGCCAGCAGCTTAGGGGGACTCCCCAACGAGCAGTACTTC. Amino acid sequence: CASSLGGLPNEQYF.

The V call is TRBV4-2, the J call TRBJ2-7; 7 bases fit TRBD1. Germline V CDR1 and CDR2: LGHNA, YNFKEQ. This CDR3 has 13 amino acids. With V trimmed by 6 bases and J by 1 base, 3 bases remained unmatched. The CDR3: CASRPTGSYEQYF. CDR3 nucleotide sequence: TGTGCCAGCAGGCCGACAGGGTCCTACGAGCAGTACTTC.

The CDR3 region is CASSADRGSGANVLTF. The CDR3 bases are TGCGCCAGCAGCGCAGACAGGGGCTCTGGGGCCAACGTCCTGACTTTC. V usage is TRBV4-3 and J usage is TRBJ2-6, with 8 bases aligning to TRBD1. Trimming at V came to 5 bases and at J to 0 bases, leaving 3 bases not matched to a gene. This CDR3 spans 16 amino acids. Per germline, CDR1 LGHNA and CDR2 YSLEER.

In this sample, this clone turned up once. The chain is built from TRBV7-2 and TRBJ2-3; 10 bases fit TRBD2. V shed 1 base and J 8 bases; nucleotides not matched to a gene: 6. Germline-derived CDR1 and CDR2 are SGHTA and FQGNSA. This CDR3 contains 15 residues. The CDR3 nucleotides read TGTGCCAGCAGCTTAGGACTAGCGGGCCGGGGTACGCAGTATTTT. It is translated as CASSLGLAGRGTQYF.